A selection of T cell receptor beta chains follows, all from one sample in a study of T cells after yellow fever vaccination. Via MiXCR, TCRdb re-called the 5' RACE reads, giving one row per CDR3 protein. The sample has approximately 510,000 distinct CDR3 sequences, roughly 22% seen once. This material consisted of PBMCs, taken more than 20 days after the first yellow fever vaccination. The receptor set was obtained from a young man who received the YFV17D yellow fever vaccine. The CDR3 runs from the conserved cysteine through the conserved F or W. D genes are given only for firm matches. A clone size is listed for some rows: how often the clone was seen (once, few, many), or a class if it is expanded.

j_call v_call clone_size d_call cdr3_aa cdr3_nt
TRBJ2-1 TRBV5-5 NA TRBD2 CASIRGGGDEQFF TGTGCCAGCATCCGGGGGGGCGGAGATGAGCAGTTCTTC
TRBJ2-2 TRBV15 few NA CATKQGGELFF TGTGCCACCAAACAGGGTGGGGAGCTGTTTTTT
TRBJ1-1 TRBV19 NA NA CASTPSLWSPTEAFF TGTGCCAGTACCCCCTCGCTGTGGTCCCCCACTGAAGCTTTCTTT
TRBJ2-2 TRBV7-8 few NA CASTYPTSGYYTGELFF TGTGCCAGCACCTATCCGACCTCCGGATACTACACCGGGGAGCTGTTTTTT
TRBJ2-5 TRBV5-1 few TRBD2 CASSSLGAGGQETQYF TGCGCCAGCAGCTCTTTAGGAGCGGGGGGCCAAGAGACCCAGTACTTC
TRBJ2-2 TRBV18 NA TRBD2 CASSPKTPTSGGPGELFF TGTGCCAGCTCACCGAAAACGCCGACTAGCGGGGGTCCCGGGGAGCTGTTTTTT
TRBJ2-2 TRBV7-3 NA TRBD1 CASSLIGTGNPGELFF TGTGCCAGCAGCCTCATTGGGACAGGGAACCCCGGGGAGCTGTTTTTT
TRBJ2-7 TRBV7-8 NA NA CASSQQGRAYEQYF TGTGCCAGCAGTCAACAGGGTCGAGCCTACGAGCAGTACTTC
TRBJ2-5 TRBV3-1 NA NA CASSPPLSRGTAREETQYF TGTGCCAGCAGCCCCCCGTTGTCTAGGGGGACGGCGCGGGAGGAGACCCAGTACTTC
TRBJ2-7 TRBV6-5 few TRBD1 CASSYSWDRDEQYF TGTGCCAGCAGTTACTCGTGGGACAGGGACGAGCAGTACTTC
TRBJ2-6 TRBV10-3 few TRBD1 CAISVQGADSGANVLTF TGTGCCATCAGTGTACAGGGGGCCGACTCTGGGGCCAACGTCCTGACTTTC
TRBJ1-1 TRBV4-3 few NA CASSQDSDREAFF TGCGCCAGCAGCCAAGATTCCGACAGGGAAGCTTTCTTT
TRBJ2-5 TRBV30 NA NA CAWSVRELGPETQYF TGTGCCTGGAGTGTACGGGAACTAGGGCCGGAGACCCAGTACTTC
TRBJ2-5 TRBV21-1 few NA CASSNGLVNQETQYF TGTGCCAGCAGCAACGGCCTAGTTAATCAAGAGACCCAGTACTTC
TRBJ2-3 TRBV4-3 few TRBD2 CASSQIAGGPNTQYF TGCGCCAGCAGCCAAATAGCGGGGGGGCCGAATACGCAGTATTTT
TRBJ2-5 TRBV7-3 NA TRBD1 CASSSGQGGEETQYF TGTGCCAGCAGCTCGGGACAGGGGGGAGAAGAGACCCAGTACTTC
TRBJ2-3 TRBV27 NA TRBD2 CASSFGTSSTDTQYF TGTGCCAGCAGTTTTGGGACTAGCAGCACAGATACGCAGTATTTT
TRBJ1-1 TRBV28 NA NA CASRQGQWEGTEAFF TGTGCCAGCAGACAGGGACAATGGGAAGGGACTGAAGCTTTCTTT
TRBJ1-2 TRBV5-1 NA TRBD1 CASSTGQGAIGDGYTF TGCGCCAGCAGCACGGGACAGGGGGCGATCGGGGATGGCTACACCTTC
TRBJ2-4 TRBV28 many NA CASSLGRLAKNIQYF TGTGCCAGCAGTTTAGGGCGGTTAGCCAAAAACATTCAGTACTTC
TRBJ2-2 TRBV27 many TRBD1 CASSLSSGQVVTGELFF TGTGCCAGCAGTTTATCCTCGGGACAGGTAGTCACCGGGGAGCTGTTTTTT
TRBJ2-1 TRBV7-2 few NA CASSPQQVYNEQFF TGTGCCAGCAGCCCCCAACAGGTGTACAATGAGCAGTTCTTC
TRBJ1-6 TRBV28 NA NA CASSPGLTLTSSYNSPLHF TGTGCCAGCAGTCCCGGGCTTACCCTAACGAGCTCCTATAATTCACCCCTCCACTTT
TRBJ1-5 TRBV28 many NA CASSLDTTTLFNQPQHF TGTGCCAGCAGTCTTGACACGACCACGTTATTCAATCAGCCCCAGCATTTT
TRBJ2-5 TRBV29-1 NA NA CSVATGEGETQYF TGCAGCGTGGCAACAGGGGAGGGAGAGACCCAGTACTTC
TRBJ1-3 TRBV5-1 few NA CASSLQPSGNTIYF TGCGCCAGCAGCTTACAGCCCTCTGGAAACACCATATATTTT
TRBJ1-1 TRBV7-3 few NA CASSRGQALETEAFF TGTGCCAGCAGTCGGGGCCAAGCGTTGGAAACTGAAGCTTTCTTT
TRBJ2-3 TRBV24-1 NA NA CATSAKLGPDTQYF TGTGCCACCAGTGCCAAACTAGGGCCAGATACGCAGTATTTT
TRBJ2-5 TRBV7-2 NA NA CASSLQGQEETQYF TGTGCCAGCAGCTTACAGGGTCAGGAGGAGACCCAGTACTTC
TRBJ1-4 TRBV9 NA NA CASSQENHPTNEKLFF TGTGCCAGCAGCCAAGAGAACCATCCAACTAATGAAAAACTGTTTTTT
TRBJ1-5 TRBV5-7 many NA CASNIGVNQPQHF TGTGCCAGCAACATCGGGGTCAATCAGCCCCAGCATTTT